This T cell receptor beta chain was sequenced for a study of blood T cell repertoires in COVID-19 (TCRdb year 2020). For the study in its entirety: Samples covering the acute and convalescent phases of COVID-19 were provided by collaborators in the United States, Italy and Spain. Where available, HLA class I and class II types were taken from metadata supplied by the sample provider and were not determined by assay-based typing. The sample metadata nearly always contained a de-identified subject ID, COVID-19 status, age in years and sex. The repertoires were made available in a free public database intended to serve as a resource for research on the immune response to SARS-CoV-2. Samples were obtained from the ongoing ImmuneRACE study (first 160 participants) and from some 1,300 subjects provided by 6 global collaborators. The material from the prospective study consisted of cDNA or gDNA derived from T cells, B-cell-depleted T cells, or PBMCs. The dataset comprised deeply sampled blood TCRbeta repertoires from subjects exposed to, actively infected with, or recovered from COVID-19. Broader findings and caveats from the paper: The quantity of clinical and demographic metadata differed by source and by participant and was supplied without curation.

Spanning cysteine to phenylalanine, the CDR3 consists of 17 amino acids. Only the CDR3 region is kept as DNA, spanning 51 bases read in frame from base 1. V loses 2 bases of germline sequence and J loses 5 bases, and the interval between the two ends is 22 bases. The germline V gene supplies CDR1 SGHTA and CDR2 FQGTGA. The immunoSEQ Assay, a bias-controlled multiplex PCR, was used to amplify TCRbeta CDR3 regions from genomic DNA. Regarding the original processing steps: The number of nucleated cells in each sample was estimated by amplification of reference gene primers within the assay. To quantify the absolute abundance of each unique TCRbeta CDR3 rearrangement, sequence reads were collapsed and filtered. For each sample, productive Simpson clonality was calculated as the square root of Simpson's diversity index across productive rearrangements. The source is immuneACCESS, and TCRdb retained only in-frame sequences with V and J called. Part of the clones is not carried over; for the studies checked, unresolved V genes explain less than half of this, and the remainder is unexplained. The D gene and trimming were derived from the DNA, and the V and J assignments and clone size from that table. The sample profile shows about 150,000 clones; roughly 84% of them were found once. Under 10% of the sample goes to the ten largest clones.

Comments on this clone: Its antigen is not yet known. No quality values exist for individual bases; no much larger clone is one base distant.

In Seattle, one collaborating source enrolled patients while the infection was active and tracked those patients longitudinally over the course of disease. Each collaborating institution followed its own protocols to collect whole blood in K2EDTA tubes. Collaborator samples were shipped for TCRbeta analysis as frozen whole blood, isolated PBMCs, or DNA extracted from either sample type. The V and J segments used are TRBV7-3 and TRBJ2-7; a tentative D call is TRBD1 (7 bases match). The sequenced sample was peripheral blood. This TCR was recovered from a man in his thirties or forties with COVID-19, enrolled during active disease. The CDR3 here reads CASSLQGGGRASHEQYF. The DNA is TGTGCCAGCAGCTTACAGGGGGGCGGGCGGGCTTCCCACGAGCAGTACTTC.